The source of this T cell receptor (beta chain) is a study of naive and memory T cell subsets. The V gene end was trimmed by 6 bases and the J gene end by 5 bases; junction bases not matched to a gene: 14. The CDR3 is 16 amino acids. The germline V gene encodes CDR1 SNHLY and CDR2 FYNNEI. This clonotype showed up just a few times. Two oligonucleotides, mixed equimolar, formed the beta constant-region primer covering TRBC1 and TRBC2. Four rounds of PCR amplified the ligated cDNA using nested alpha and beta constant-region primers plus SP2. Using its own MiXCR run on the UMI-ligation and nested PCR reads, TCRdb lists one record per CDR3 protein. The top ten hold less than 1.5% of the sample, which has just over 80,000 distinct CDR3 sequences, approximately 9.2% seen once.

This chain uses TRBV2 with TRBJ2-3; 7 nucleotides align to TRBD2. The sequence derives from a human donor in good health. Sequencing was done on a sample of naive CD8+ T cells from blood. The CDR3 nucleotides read TGTGCCAGCAGCCCCCCCGGGCGGGAGTTGGGAGATACGCAGTATTTT. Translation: CASSPPGRELGDTQYF.